This TCR beta chain was sequenced for a study of type 1 regulatory T cells. The wider study: This in vitro CD4 product, T-allo10, is enriched for Tr1 cells and alloantigen-specific. Regarding the study as a whole: Compared with non-Tr1 cells, Tr1 cells showed a narrower TCR repertoire.

TCRdb re-analysed the reads in MiXCR, keeping a single row per CDR3 protein. The sample has about 65,000 distinct CDR3 sequences, almost 50% seen once. The CDR3 consists of 15 residues. Germline-derived CDR1 and CDR2 are SGHTA and FQGNSA. V was shortened by 1 base and J by 3 bases, with 13 bases between the two germline ends. Regarding this clonotype: What it binds is unknown.

The sample comprised cultured non-Tr1 T cells, either the whole culture or a sorted T cell fraction (not recorded which). The chain recombines TRBV7-2 with TRBJ2-7; D might be TRBD2 (5 bases). This TCR was sampled from a human donor in good health. DNA for the CDR3: TGTGCCAGCAGCTTAGGCGGCCGAGGGAGCTACGAGCAGTACTTC. Translated: CASSLGGRGSYEQYF. The full variable domain, rest sourced from reference TRBV7-2 and TRBJ2-7, is GAGVSQSPSNKVTEKGKDVELRCDPISGHTALYWYRQSLGQGLEFLIYFQGNSAPDKSGLPSDRFSAERTGGSVSTLTIQRTQQEDSAVYLCASSLGGRGSYEQYFGPGTRLTVT.